These T cell receptor beta chains were read from a single sample in a study of T cells in localized non-small cell lung cancer. The assay was immunoSEQ multiplex PCR, and TCRdb's table has in-frame clones only and misses some. The table includes fewer than 90,000 clones, around 81% detected once. The starting material was PBMCs, obtained before any cancer treatment. The receptors shown here come from a man between 40 and 69 years old with stage II squamous cell lung carcinoma. Each CDR3 is given with its conserved first and last residue. The order of the fields is J gene, D gene, clone size, V gene, CDR3 DNA, CDR3 protein. The D gene is left open where the match is weak. Clone size is not always given. Where it is, it says once, few, many or a class for expanded clones.

J: TRBJ1-6; D: TRBD1; size: .; V: TRBV9; DNA: TGTGCCAGCAGCCCACAGGGGGCTTTCTATAATTCACCCCTCCACTTT; CDR3: CASSPQGAFYNSPLHF
J: TRBJ1-2; D: .; size: .; V: TRBV7-9; DNA: TGTGCCAGTCGGGGGCGTTTCTATGGCTACACCTTC; CDR3: CASRGRFYGYTF
J: TRBJ2-7; D: TRBD2; size: .; V: TRBV28; DNA: TGTGCCAGCAGTTTACAGGGACTAAACTACGAGCAGTACTTC; CDR3: CASSLQGLNYEQYF
J: TRBJ2-7; D: .; size: .; V: TRBV5-6; DNA: TGTGCCAGCAGCTTGGGGGGGTACGAGCAGTACTTC; CDR3: CASSLGGYEQYF
J: TRBJ1-1; D: TRBD1; size: .; V: TRBV18; DNA: TGTGCCAGCTCACCGGGGACAGGGGGCTTCTTGGACACTGAAGCTTTCTTT; CDR3: CASSPGTGGFLDTEAFF
J: TRBJ2-3; D: .; size: .; V: TRBV11-2; DNA: TGTGCCAGCAGCCCCGGACAGACGACATTGCAGTATTTT; CDR3: CASSPGQTTLQYF
J: TRBJ1-1; D: .; size: .; V: TRBV7-8; DNA: TGTGCCAGCAGCTTAGGAGGACTCCCCCTGGCTTTCTTT; CDR3: CASSLGGLPLAFF
J: TRBJ2-1; D: TRBD2; size: .; V: TRBV6-5; DNA: TGTGCCAGCAGCCGACCGGGCGGGAGATACAATGAGCAGTTCTTC; CDR3: CASSRPGGRYNEQFF
J: TRBJ2-1; D: .; size: .; V: TRBV5-1; DNA: TGCGCCAGCAGCCTACTAGCTCTTGGAGGCAATGAGCAGTTCTTC; CDR3: CASSLLALGGNEQFF
J: TRBJ2-1; D: .; size: once; V: TRBV29-1; DNA: TGCAGCGTCCCGAGGGATGCCTACAATGAGCAGTTCTTC; CDR3: CSVPRDAYNEQFF
J: TRBJ1-2; D: .; size: .; V: TRBV4-1; DNA: TGCGCCAGCAGCCACCCCGGGAAGGGGGGCAGTGGCTACACCTTC; CDR3: CASSHPGKGGSGYTF
J: TRBJ1-2; D: .; size: .; V: TRBV5-5; DNA: TGTGCCAGCAGCTTGGATGGAGGGCCGTCCGGCTACACCTTC; CDR3: CASSLDGGPSGYTF
J: TRBJ2-2; D: TRBD2; size: .; V: TRBV5-6; DNA: TGTGCCAGCAGCTTGGAACTAGCGGGAGTCACCGGGGAGCTGTTTTTT; CDR3: CASSLELAGVTGELFF
J: TRBJ2-7; D: .; size: .; V: TRBV5-8; DNA: TGTGCCAGCAGCTTGGTTGGTATATACGAGCAGTACTTC; CDR3: CASSLVGIYEQYF
J: TRBJ2-4; D: .; size: .; V: TRBV30; DNA: TGTGCCTGGAGTCCGTTGGCAGACAAAAACATTCAGTACTTC; CDR3: CAWSPLADKNIQYF
J: TRBJ2-6; D: .; size: .; V: TRBV7-3; DNA: TGTGCCAGCAGCCCCGAGGGGTTTGGGGCCAACGTCCTGACTTTC; CDR3: CASSPEGFGANVLTF